These 23 T cell receptor beta chains came from one sample sequenced in a study of blood T cell repertoires in COVID-19. Libraries were prepared by immunoSEQ multiplex PCR; TCRdb keeps only in-frame clonotypes and omits some of them. The sample has 330,000 or so clones; 87% are singletons. The sequencing input was peripheral blood. The receptors here all came from a man aged 25-45 years with COVID-19, enrolled during active disease.

The CDR3 protein is CASSSDRSGEKLFF. CDR3 in DNA: TGTGCCAGCAGCTCGGACAGGTCCGGGGAAAAACTGTTTTTT. This chain joins TRBV5-6 and TRBJ1-4; 7 positions agree with TRBD1. This CDR3 has 14 residues. From germline, CDR1 is SGHDT and CDR2 YYEEEE. After removal of 3 bases from V and 8 bases from J, the junction contained 7 bases not matched to a gene.

The chain employs TRBV28 and TRBJ2-1, with 8 positions matching TRBD2. CDR3 length: 17 residues. Germline-derived CDR1 and CDR2 are MDHEN and SYDVKM. Losses at the gene ends were 10 bases for V and 1 base for J; bases not matched to a gene: 15. The CDR3 is CATTRRRLAPSYNEQFF. CDR3 coding DNA: TGTGCCACCACTCGACGGAGACTAGCGCCATCCTACAATGAGCAGTTCTTC. Complete variable domain (other parts from reference TRBV28 and TRBJ2-1): DVKVTQSSRYLVKRTGEKVFLECVQDMDHENMFWYRQDPGLGLRLIYFSYDVKMKEKGDIPEGYSVSREKKERFSLILESASTNQTSMYLCATTRRRLAPSYNEQFFGPGTRLTVL.

CDR3 sequence: CAWSVGQGPDTQYF. The CDR3 DNA reads TGTGCCTGGAGTGTTGGACAGGGCCCCGATACGCAGTATTTT. The chain couples TRBV30 to TRBJ2-3; 8 nucleotides match TRBD1. The CDR3 is 14 amino acids. Germline CDR1 is GTSNPN and CDR2 is SVGIG (reference sequence). With 0 bases clipped from V and 6 bases from J, the junction kept 5 bases outside the gene matches.

The V gene is TRBV27, the J gene TRBJ1-2, with 7 bases lining up with TRBD1. This CDR3 is built from 14 residues. Germline CDR1 MNHEY, CDR2 SMNVEV (reference sequence). V lost 3 bases and J lost 7; bases outside the gene matches: 8. The CDR3 coding sequence is TGTGCCAGCAGTTTTACGCCAGGGGGTACTGGCTACACCTTC. This encodes CASSFTPGGTGYTF.

The genes are TRBV7-2 and TRBJ1-5; 7 bases align to TRBD1. This CDR3 has 15 residues. CDR1 is SGHTA and CDR2 is FQGNSA in the germline V gene. V shed 4 bases and J 7 bases; nucleotides not matched to a gene: 10. The CDR3 loop is CASSSWTGSHQPQHF. As DNA, the CDR3 is TGTGCCAGCAGCTCTTGGACAGGTAGTCACCAGCCCCAGCATTTT.

V gene TRBV7-8 combines with J gene TRBJ1-2; possible D gene TRBD1, 5 bases. V lost 1 base and J 2 bases, leaving 14 bases between the germline ends. The length of the CDR3 is 16 residues. Germline V lookup: CDR1 SGHVS, CDR2 FQNEAQ. The CDR3 is CASSLGGVGRNYGYTF. DNA for the CDR3: TGTGCCAGCAGCTTAGGGGGGGTCGGCAGGAACTATGGCTACACCTTC.

J is TRBJ1-6 and V is TRBV10-2; 8 positions agree with TRBD1. Germline V gives CDR1 WSHSY, CDR2 SAAADI. Trimming removed 5 bases from V and 2 bases from J; junction bases left unmatched: 5. The CDR3 is 16 amino acids. CDR3 residues: CASSYGQGPYNSPLHF. CDR3 nucleotide sequence: TGCGCCAGCAGTTATGGACAGGGCCCCTATAATTCACCCCTCCACTTT.

This clone was recorded only once. V usage is TRBV5-6 and J usage is TRBJ1-2, with D perhaps matching TRBD1 (5 bases). The germline gives CDR1 SGHDT, CDR2 YYEEEE. The CDR3 is 16 amino acids. V dropped 0 bases and J dropped 8 bases, with 20 bases sitting between them. Here the CDR3 DNA reads TGTGCCAGCAGCTTGGATACGTCGGGGCGGGGCGGGGGCTACACCTTC. It codes for CASSLDTSGRGGGYTF.

Turning to this clone: A junction end diverges from the germline sequence, so it may reflect a read error. This chain links TRBV18 with TRBJ2-3; 11 positions match TRBD2. CDR1 KGHSH and CDR2 LQKENI come from the germline V gene. CDR3 length: 19 amino acids. This CDR3 is CASPPGLAGGLGPTDTQYF. Here the CDR3 DNA reads TGTGCCAGCCCACCTGGGCTAGCGGGGGGCCTGGGCCCCACAGATACGCAGTATTTT. The complete variable domain, with remaining parts taken from reference TRBV18 and TRBJ2-3, reads NAGVMQNPRHLVRRRGQEARLRCSPMKGHSHVYWYRQLPEEGLKFMVYLQKENIIDESGMPKERFSAEFPKEGPSILRIQQVVRGDSAAYFCASPPGLAGGLGPTDTQYFGPGTRLTVL.

V gene TRBV6-5 combines with J gene TRBJ2-3; weak D call: TRBD2 (6 bases). Trimming pared 2 bases from V and 5 bases from J, leaving 17 bases between. Germline V CDR1 and CDR2: MNHEY, SVGAGI. This CDR3 region has 16 residues. CDR3 coding DNA: TGTGCCAGCAGTTACGGCAACCGCGGGGATCGAGATACGCAGTATTTT. This sequence encodes CASSYGNRGDRDTQYF.

The chain links TRBV30 to TRBJ1-2; D perhaps matches TRBD1 (6 bases). Germline CDR1 and CDR2: GTSNPN and SVGIG (reference sequence). The V gene lost 8 bases and the J gene lost 2 bases, with 15 bases spanning the gap. The CDR3 contains 13 residues. The CDR3 region is CARDRLGNYGYTF. CDR3 nucleotides: TGTGCCCGCGACAGGTTAGGCAACTATGGCTACACCTTC.

The genes are TRBV27 and TRBJ1-2; the D gene is possibly TRBD1 (5 bases). Germline CDR1 reads MNHEY; CDR2 reads SMNVEV (reference sequence). Trimming removed 6 bases from V and 0 bases from J, with 8 bases in between. This CDR3 region has 13 residues. CDR3 coding DNA: TGTGCCAGCAGACAGACAGCTAACTATGGCTACACCTTC. Translated, it gives CASRQTANYGYTF.

The chain is built from TRBV14 and TRBJ2-7, with D maybe TRBD1 (5 bases). V lost 0 bases to trimming and J lost 4 bases, with 10 bases between them. Germline V lookup: CDR1 SGHDN, CDR2 FVKESK. The CDR3 consists of 14 residues. The CDR3, as DNA: TGTGCCAGCAGCCAAGAGAACAGGCCGTACGAGCAGTACTTC. This translates into CASSQENRPYEQYF. Supplemented by reference TRBV14 and TRBJ2-7, the full variable domain reads EAGVTQFPSHSVIEKGQTVTLRCDPISGHDNLYWYRRVMGKEIKFLLHFVKESKQDESGMPNNRFLAERTGGTYSTLKVQPAELEDSGVYFCASSQENRPYEQYFGPGTRLTVT.

This chain connects TRBV29-1 to TRBJ2-7; 10 positions match TRBD1. CDR3 size: 13 residues. Germline V gene sequence: CDR1 SQVTM, CDR2 ANQGSEA. V was pared by 3 bases and J by 7 bases, with 6 bases of the junction left unmatched. In DNA, the CDR3 is TGCAGCGTTGAGGGACAGGGGCCGAAAGAGCAGTACTTC. Its translation: CSVEGQGPKEQYF.

The chain couples TRBV7-9 to TRBJ2-7; D is perhaps TRBD2 (5 bases). CDR3 size: 19 residues. The V gene lost 3 bases and the J gene lost 2 bases, with 26 bases spanning the gap. Per the germline V gene, CDR1 is SEHNR and CDR2 is FQNEAQ (reference sequence). The CDR3, as DNA: TGTGCCAGCAGCTTCCCGTCCCGAAGTTTGAGGGAGAGGACCTACGAGCAGTACTTC. It yields the protein CASSFPSRSLRERTYEQYF. Drawing the rest from reference TRBV7-9 and TRBJ2-7, the complete variable domain is DTGVSQNPRHKITKRGQNVTFRCDPISEHNRLYWYRQTLGQGPEFLTYFQNEAQLEKSRLLSDRFSAERPKGSFSTLEIQRTEQGDSAMYLCASSFPSRSLRERTYEQYFGPGTRLTVT.

This clone has only a few counts. The chain carries TRBV29-1 and TRBJ1-2; a possible D gene is TRBD1 (6 bases). Germline CDR1 reads SQVTM; CDR2 reads ANQGSEA. CDR3 size: 16 residues. The ends were cut back, 1 base at V and 3 bases at J, with 18 bases in the middle. CDR3 region: CSVEVFGDIGYYGYTF. The CDR3 DNA reads TGCAGCGTTGAAGTTTTCGGGGACATCGGTTACTATGGCTACACCTTC.

The chain employs TRBV6-2 or TRBV6-3 and TRBJ2-4; 7 nucleotides align to TRBD2. The trim removed 2 bases at V and 14 bases at J, leaving 3 bases unmatched. The CDR3 loop spans 11 amino acids. Germline CDR1 reads MNHEY; CDR2 reads SVGEGT. This CDR3 is CASSYGLVEYF. The CDR3, as DNA: TGTGCCAGCAGTTACGGACTAGTAGAGTACTTC.

The V call is TRBV7-9, the J call TRBJ2-2, with 8 bases that match TRBD1. Germline-derived CDR1 and CDR2 are SEHNR and FQNEAQ (reference sequence). V lost 5 bases to trimming and J lost 4 bases; unmatched junction nucleotides: 9. The CDR3 is 16 residues long. CDR3 amino acids: CASSPPRQGATGELFF. The CDR3 DNA sequence: TGTGCCAGCAGCCCCCCTAGGCAGGGGGCCACCGGGGAGCTGTTTTTT.

The chain is built from TRBV23-1 and TRBJ2-5; 15 bases agree with TRBD2. TRBV23-1 is labeled an ORF, and its function is uncertain. This CDR3 is built from 19 residues. The junction had 11 bases not matched to a gene; V was cut back by 2 bases and J by 4 bases. The CDR3 here is CASSQNGGTSGRFIETQYF. In DNA, the CDR3 is TGCGCCAGCAGTCAAAACGGCGGGACTAGCGGGAGGTTCATAGAGACCCAGTACTTC.

The CDR3 DNA reads TGTGCCAGCAGCTTAGGGGGTAGCGGGAGATACAATGAGCAGTTCTTC. Its protein is CASSLGGSGRYNEQFF. The rearrangement uses TRBV7-2 and TRBJ2-1; 9 bases match TRBD2. Trimming cost V 1 base and J 4 bases; bases outside gene matches: 5. The CDR3 consists of 16 residues. Per germline, CDR1 SGHTA and CDR2 FQGNSA.

The V call is TRBV10-1, the J call TRBJ2-3, with TRBD2 matching over 7 bases. The V and J ends lost 7 bases and 0 bases, in that order; junction bases with no gene match: 16. This CDR3 spans 18 amino acids. Germline CDR1 reads WNHNN; CDR2 reads SYGVQD (reference sequence). DNA for the CDR3: TGCGCCAGCACCCTTCTGAGGGCGGGAGACCCTAGCACAGATACGCAGTATTTT. Protein product: CASTLLRAGDPSTDTQYF.

V gene TRBV29-1 combines with J gene TRBJ1-2, with TRBD1 identical over 11 bases. CDR1 is SQVTM and CDR2 is ANQGSEA in the germline V gene. The CDR3 runs 14 residues. The V gene end was trimmed by 4 bases and the J gene end by 5 bases; junction bases not matched to a gene: 6. DNA of the CDR3: TGCAGCGTTGCATCAGGGACAGGGGGATATGGCTACACCTTC. As protein: CSVASGTGGYGYTF.

The sample holds one count of this clone. The V call is TRBV5-4, the J call TRBJ2-1; D unresolved. Trimming cost V 4 bases and J 4 bases, with 9 bases left between them. CDR3 size: 13 residues. Looked up from germline, CDR1 is SGHNT and CDR2 is YYREEE (reference sequence). The CDR3 protein is CASSQDSYNEQFF. CDR3 in DNA: TGTGCCAGCAGCCAAGACTCTTACAATGAGCAGTTCTTC. The whole variable domain, filled in from reference TRBV5-4 and TRBJ2-1, reads ETGVTQSPTHLIKTRGQQVTLRCSSQSGHNTVSWYQQALGQGPQFIFQYYREEENGRGNFPPRFSGLQFPNYSSELNVNALELDDSALYLCASSQDSYNEQFFGPGTRLTVL.